This record looks at one T cell receptor beta chain sequence and its context. Its antigen is unknown. A multiplex PCR was run with 60 Vbeta primers and 13 Jbeta primers. Here immunoSEQ multiplex PCR was the method, and the copy in TCRdb shows in-frame clones only, minus some. The table has under 200,000 clones, about 72% seen once. The germline V and J ends were trimmed by 0 bases and 8 bases, with 16 bases remaining between them. This CDR3 comprises 15 residues. Germline V lookup: CDR1 SGHRS, CDR2 YFSETQ. Healthy individuals who donated bone marrow served as the donors. This sample stems from a study of cytomegalovirus exposure and HLA in healthy donors. Findings of the study overall: There were about 160 TCR beta chains listed as cytomegalovirus-associated.

Sequencing was carried out using PBMCs. The J gene is TRBJ2-3, the V gene TRBV5-1; D is ambiguous. The TCR was taken from a girl aged 5-17 years in good health and CMV-seronegative. CDR3 protein: CASSLEARNMGTQYF. The CDR3 nucleotides are TGCGCCAGCAGCTTGGAGGCTAGAAACATGGGTACGCAGTATTTT.